This record looks at one T cell receptor (beta chain) sequence and its context. Any history of autoimmune disease or systemic immunosuppression disqualified patients. Blood specimens came from baseline, cycle 4 day 1, and cycle 7 day 1. These data are taken from a study of OX40 agonist ivuxolimab in advanced cancers. Germline lookup yields CDR1 SEHNR and CDR2 FQNEAQ (reference sequence). V gave up 5 bases and J gave up 3 bases; unmatched junction bases: 8. The CDR3 has 15 residues. The method was immunoSEQ multiplex PCR; TCRdb's version includes in-frame clones alone and lacks a portion of them. Found here are 43,000 or so clones, 75% to 90% of them singletons; the top ten hold around 30%.

The sequences come from CD4+ or CD8+ T cells sorted from blood, collected in a trial of the OX40 agonist ivuxolimab. The clonotype was recovered from an adult with an advanced solid tumor such as melanoma, head and neck, liver or kidney cancer. This sequence joins TRBV7-9 and TRBJ2-7, with TRBD1 identical over 9 bases. Here the CDR3 DNA reads TGTGCCAGCAGCGGACGGGACAGGGCCGACTACGAGCAGTACTTC. Translated, it gives CASSGRDRADYEQYF.